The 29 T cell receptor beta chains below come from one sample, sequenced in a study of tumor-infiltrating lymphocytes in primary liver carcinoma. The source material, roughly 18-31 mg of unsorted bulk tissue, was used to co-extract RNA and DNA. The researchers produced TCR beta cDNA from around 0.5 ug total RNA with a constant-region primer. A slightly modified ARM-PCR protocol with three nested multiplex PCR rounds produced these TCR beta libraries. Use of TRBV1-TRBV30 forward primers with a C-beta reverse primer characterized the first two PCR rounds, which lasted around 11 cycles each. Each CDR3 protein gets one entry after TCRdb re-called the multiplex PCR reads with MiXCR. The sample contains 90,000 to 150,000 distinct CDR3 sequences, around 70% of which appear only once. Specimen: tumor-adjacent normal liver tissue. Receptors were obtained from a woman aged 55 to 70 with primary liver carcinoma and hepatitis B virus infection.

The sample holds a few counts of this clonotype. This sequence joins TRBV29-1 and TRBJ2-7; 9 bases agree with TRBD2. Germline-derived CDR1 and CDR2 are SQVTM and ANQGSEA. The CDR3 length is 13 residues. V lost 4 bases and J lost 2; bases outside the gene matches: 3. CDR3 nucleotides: TGCAGCGTTGCCCTAGCGGGAACCTACGAGCAGTACTTC. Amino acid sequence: CSVALAGTYEQYF.

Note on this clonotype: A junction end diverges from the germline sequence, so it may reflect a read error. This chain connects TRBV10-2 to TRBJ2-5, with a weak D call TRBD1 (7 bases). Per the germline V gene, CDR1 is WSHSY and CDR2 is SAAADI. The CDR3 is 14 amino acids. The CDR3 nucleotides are TGCGCCAGCAGTGAGGGCAGCAGGGGGGAGACCCACTACTTC. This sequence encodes CASSEGSRGETHYF.

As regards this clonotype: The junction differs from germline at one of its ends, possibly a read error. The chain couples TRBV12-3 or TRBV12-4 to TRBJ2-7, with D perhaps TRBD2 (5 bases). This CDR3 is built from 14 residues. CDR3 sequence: CVSSLRGKGHEQYF. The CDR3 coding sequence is TGTGTCAGCAGTTTAAGAGGGAAGGGCCACGAGCAGTACTTC.

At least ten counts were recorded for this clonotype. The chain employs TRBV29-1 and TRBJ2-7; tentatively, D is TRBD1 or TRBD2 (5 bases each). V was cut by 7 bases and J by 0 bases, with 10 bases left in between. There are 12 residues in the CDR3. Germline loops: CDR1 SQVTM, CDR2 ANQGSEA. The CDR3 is CSARDVSYEQYF. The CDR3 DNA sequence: TGCAGCGCTCGGGACGTCTCCTACGAGCAGTACTTC.

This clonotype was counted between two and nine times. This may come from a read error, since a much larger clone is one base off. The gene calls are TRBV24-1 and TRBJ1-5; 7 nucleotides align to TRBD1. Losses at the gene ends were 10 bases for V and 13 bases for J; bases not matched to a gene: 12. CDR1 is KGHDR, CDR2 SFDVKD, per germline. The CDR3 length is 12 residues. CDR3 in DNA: TGTGCCACTCTCGGCCAATCGGGACAGCAGCATTTT. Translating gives CATLGQSGQQHF.

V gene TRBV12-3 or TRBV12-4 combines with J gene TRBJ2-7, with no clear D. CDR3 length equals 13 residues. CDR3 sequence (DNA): TGTACGAGCAGTAGGTCCGAGACCTACGAGCAGTACTTC. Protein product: CTSSRSETYEQYF.

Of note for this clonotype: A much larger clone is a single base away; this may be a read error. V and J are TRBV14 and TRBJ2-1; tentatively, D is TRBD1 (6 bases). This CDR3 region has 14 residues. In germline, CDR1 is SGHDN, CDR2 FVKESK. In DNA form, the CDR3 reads TGTGCCAGCAAGGGCCGGACAGTGAACAATGAGCAGCTCTTC. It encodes CASKGRTVNNEQLF.

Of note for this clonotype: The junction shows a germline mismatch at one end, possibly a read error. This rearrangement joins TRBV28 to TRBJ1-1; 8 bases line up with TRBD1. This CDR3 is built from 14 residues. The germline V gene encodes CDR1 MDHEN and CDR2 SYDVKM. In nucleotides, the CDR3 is TGTGTCAGCAGTTGGGGACAGGCTAACACTGAAGCTTTCTTT. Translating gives CVSSWGQANTEAFF.

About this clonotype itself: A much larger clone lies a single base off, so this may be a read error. CDR3 in amino acids: CVSSRGRENTEAFF. CDR3 DNA: TGTGTCAGCAGCAGGGGTCGCGAGAACACTGAAGCTTTCTTT. The rearrangement joins TRBV6-5 to TRBJ1-1; D is possibly TRBD1 (6 bases). The CDR3 extends over 14 amino acids. Germline V lookup: CDR1 MNHEY, CDR2 SVGAGI.

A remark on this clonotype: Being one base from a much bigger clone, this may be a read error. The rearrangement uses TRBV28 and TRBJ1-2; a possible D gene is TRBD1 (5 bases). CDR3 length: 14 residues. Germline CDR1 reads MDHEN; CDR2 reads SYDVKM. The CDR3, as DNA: TGTACCAGCAGTCCACAAGGGGCTAACTATGGCTACACCTTC. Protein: CTSSPQGANYGYTF.

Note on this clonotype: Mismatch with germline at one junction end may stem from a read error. CDR3 coding DNA: TGTGCCAGCAGTCTCGACGGGGAGCTGTCTTTT. It translates to CASSLDGELSF. V gene TRBV6-5 combines with J gene TRBJ2-2, with TRBD2 as a possible D gene (5 bases). CDR1 is MNHEY and CDR2 is SVGAGI in the germline V gene. The CDR3 extends over 11 amino acids.

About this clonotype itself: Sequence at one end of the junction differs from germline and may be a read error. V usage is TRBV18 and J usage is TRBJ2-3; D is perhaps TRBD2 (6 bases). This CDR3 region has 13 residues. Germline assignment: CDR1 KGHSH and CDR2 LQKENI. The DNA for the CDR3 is TGTGTCAGCTCATCTGGCGGGGCAGATACGCAGTATTTT. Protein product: CVSSSGGADTQYF.

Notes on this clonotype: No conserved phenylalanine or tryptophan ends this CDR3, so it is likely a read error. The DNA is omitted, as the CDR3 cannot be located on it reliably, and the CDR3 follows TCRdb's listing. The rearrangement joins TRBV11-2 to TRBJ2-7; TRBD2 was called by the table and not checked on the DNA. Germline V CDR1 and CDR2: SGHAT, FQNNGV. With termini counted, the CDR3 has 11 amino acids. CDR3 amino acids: CASRSASSQEY.

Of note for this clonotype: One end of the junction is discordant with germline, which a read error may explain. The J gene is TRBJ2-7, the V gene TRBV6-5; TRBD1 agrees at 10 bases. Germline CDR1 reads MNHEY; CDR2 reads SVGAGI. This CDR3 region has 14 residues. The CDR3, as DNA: TGTGCCGGCAGTCACTCGACAGGGGGCCACGAGCAGTACTTC. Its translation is CAGSHSTGGHEQYF.

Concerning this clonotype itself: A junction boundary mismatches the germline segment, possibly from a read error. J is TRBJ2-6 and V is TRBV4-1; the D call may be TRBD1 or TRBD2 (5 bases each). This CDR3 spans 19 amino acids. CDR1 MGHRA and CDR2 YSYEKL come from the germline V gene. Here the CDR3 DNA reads TGCGCCAGCAGCCAAGTAACCGGGACGGTCTACTCTGGGGCCAACGTCCTTACTTTC. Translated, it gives CASSQVTGTVYSGANVLTF.

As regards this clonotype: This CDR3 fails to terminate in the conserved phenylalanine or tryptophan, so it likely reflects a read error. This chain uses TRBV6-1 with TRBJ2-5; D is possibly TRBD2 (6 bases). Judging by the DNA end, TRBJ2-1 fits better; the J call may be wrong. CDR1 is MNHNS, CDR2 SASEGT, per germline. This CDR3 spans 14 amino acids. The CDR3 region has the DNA TGTGCCAGCAGAGAACGGGAGTGGCCCAATGAGCAGTTCTTA. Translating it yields CASREREWPNEQFL.

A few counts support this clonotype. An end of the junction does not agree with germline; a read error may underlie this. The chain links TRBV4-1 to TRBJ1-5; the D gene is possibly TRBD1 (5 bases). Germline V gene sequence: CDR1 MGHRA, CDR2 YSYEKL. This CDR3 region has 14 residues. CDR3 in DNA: TGTGCCAGCAGCCCCCGGGACGCCAATCAGTCCCAGCATTTT. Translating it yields CASSPRDANQSQHF.

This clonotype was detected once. The CDR3 DNA reads TGTGCCATCCAACCCACTAGCAGGAGTGCGGCTGAACAGTACTTC. Translation: CAIQPTSRSAAEQYF. The chain uses TRBV10-3 and TRBJ2-7; D is perhaps TRBD2 (6 bases). V was pared by 8 bases and J by 10 bases, with 27 bases between. Germline CDR1 reads ENHRY; CDR2 reads SYGVKD. The CDR3 is 15 residues long.

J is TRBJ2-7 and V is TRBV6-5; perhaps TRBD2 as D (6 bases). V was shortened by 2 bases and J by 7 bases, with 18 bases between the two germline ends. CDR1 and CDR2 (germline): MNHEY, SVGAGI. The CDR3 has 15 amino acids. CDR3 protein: CASSYLARERDEQYF. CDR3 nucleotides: TGTGCCAGCAGTTACCTAGCGCGAGAAAGGGATGAGCAGTACTTC.

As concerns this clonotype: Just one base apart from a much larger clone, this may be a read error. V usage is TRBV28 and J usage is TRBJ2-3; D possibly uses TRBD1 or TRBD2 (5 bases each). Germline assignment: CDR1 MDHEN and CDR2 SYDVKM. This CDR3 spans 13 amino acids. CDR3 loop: CANSFNLGLGPNF. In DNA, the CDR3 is TGTGCCAACAGTTTCAATCTCGGGTTGGGACCCAATTTT.

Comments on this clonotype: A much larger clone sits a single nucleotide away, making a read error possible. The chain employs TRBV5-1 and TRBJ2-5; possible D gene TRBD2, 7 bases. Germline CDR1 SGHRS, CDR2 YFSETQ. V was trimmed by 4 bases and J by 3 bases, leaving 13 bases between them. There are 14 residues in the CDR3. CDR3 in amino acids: CASSGEGHEETQYF. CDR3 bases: TGCGCCAGCAGCGGGGAGGGACACGAAGAGACCCAGTACTTC.

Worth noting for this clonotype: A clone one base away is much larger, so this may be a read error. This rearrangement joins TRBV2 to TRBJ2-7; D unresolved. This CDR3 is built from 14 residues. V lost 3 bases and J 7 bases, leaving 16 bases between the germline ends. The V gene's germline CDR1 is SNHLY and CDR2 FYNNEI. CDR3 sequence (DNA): TGTGCCAGCAGTGACCTCACCAACTTGGAGGAGCAGTACTTC. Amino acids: CASSDLTNLEEQYF.

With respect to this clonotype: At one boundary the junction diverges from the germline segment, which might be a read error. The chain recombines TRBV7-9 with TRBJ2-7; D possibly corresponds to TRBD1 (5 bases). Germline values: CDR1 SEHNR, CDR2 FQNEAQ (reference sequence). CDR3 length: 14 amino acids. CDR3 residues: CTSSLPGSRNEQYF. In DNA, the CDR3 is TGTACCAGCAGCTTACCAGGGTCGAGGAACGAGCAGTACTTC.

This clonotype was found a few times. The CDR3 coding sequence is TGCGCCAGCAGCCCTACCCCCAGGGGGAACACTGAAGCTTTCTTT. This codes for CASSPTPRGNTEAFF. The J gene is TRBJ1-1, the V gene TRBV5-1; perhaps TRBD1 as D (6 bases). Germline CDR1 reads SGHRS; CDR2 reads YFSETQ. The CDR3 has 15 residues. V was cut by 4 bases and J by 1 base, with 14 bases left in between.

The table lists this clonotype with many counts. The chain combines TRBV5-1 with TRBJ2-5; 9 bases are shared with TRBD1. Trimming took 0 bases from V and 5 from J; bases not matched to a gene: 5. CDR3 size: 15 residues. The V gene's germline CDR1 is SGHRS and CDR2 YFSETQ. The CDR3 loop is CASSLGTGGWETQYF. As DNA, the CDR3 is TGCGCCAGCAGCTTGGGCACAGGGGGCTGGGAGACCCAGTACTTC.

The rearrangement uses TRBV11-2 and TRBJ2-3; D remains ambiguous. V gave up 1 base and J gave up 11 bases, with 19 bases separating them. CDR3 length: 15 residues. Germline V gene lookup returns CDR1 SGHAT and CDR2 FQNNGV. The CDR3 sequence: CASSLGNHPATQQYF. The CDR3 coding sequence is TGTGCCAGCAGCTTAGGAAATCACCCTGCAACCCAGCAGTATTTT.

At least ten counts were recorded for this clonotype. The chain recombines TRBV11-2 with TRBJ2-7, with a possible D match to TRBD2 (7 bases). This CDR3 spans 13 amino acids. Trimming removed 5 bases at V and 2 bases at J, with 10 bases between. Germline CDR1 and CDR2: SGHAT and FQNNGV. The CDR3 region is CASSPGGPYEQYF. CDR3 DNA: TGTGCCAGCAGCCCCGGGGGGCCCTACGAGCAGTACTTC.

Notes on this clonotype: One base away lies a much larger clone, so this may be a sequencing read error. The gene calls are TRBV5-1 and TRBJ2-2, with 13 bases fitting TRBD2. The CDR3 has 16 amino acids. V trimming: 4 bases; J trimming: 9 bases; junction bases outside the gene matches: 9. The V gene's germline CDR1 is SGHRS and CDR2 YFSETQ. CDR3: CASSKGLAGDVWELFF. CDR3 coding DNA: TGCGCCAGCAGCAAAGGACTAGCGGGAGATGTCTGGGAGCTGTTTTTT.

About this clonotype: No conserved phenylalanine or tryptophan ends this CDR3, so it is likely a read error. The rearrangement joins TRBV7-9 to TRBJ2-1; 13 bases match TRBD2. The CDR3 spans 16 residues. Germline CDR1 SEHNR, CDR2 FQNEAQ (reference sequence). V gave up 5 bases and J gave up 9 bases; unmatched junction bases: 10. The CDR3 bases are TGTGCCAGCAGCCCCGGGACTAGCGGGATAAACAGTGAGCAGTTCTCC. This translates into CASSPGTSGINSEQFS.